This T cell receptor beta chain is from a study of cytomegalovirus exposure and HLA in healthy donors. Study-wide context: Earlier, approximately 180 million T cells were analyzed, and some 120 million unique TCR beta sequences were found among them. Samples from HLA-typed donors yielded about 85 million unique TCRs in an early data release.

Germline CDR1 SGHRS, CDR2 YFSETQ. V shed 0 bases and J shed 6 bases, with 7 bases lying between them. The CDR3 contains 12 residues. Each donor was nominally healthy when sampled (though unrecorded immune exposures were likely). Overall study findings and caveats: V segments that were indistinguishable, TRBV6-2 and TRBV6-3 among them, were omitted from analysis.

A note on this clone: The antigen is not known.

Researchers ran the PCR with 60 Vbeta and 13 Jbeta primers. Profiling relied on immunoSEQ multiplex PCR, and the TCRdb table lists in-frame clones only, not all of them. The sample includes 150,000 to 180,000 clones, roughly 83% of them seen just once. This TCR was recovered from a young man in good health and CMV-seropositive. The sample comprised PBMCs. V and J are TRBV5-1 and TRBJ2-7; TRBD2 might be the D (5 bases). CDR3: CASSLAAGEQYF. For the CDR3, the DNA is TGCGCCAGCAGCTTGGCCGCGGGCGAGCAGTACTTC.